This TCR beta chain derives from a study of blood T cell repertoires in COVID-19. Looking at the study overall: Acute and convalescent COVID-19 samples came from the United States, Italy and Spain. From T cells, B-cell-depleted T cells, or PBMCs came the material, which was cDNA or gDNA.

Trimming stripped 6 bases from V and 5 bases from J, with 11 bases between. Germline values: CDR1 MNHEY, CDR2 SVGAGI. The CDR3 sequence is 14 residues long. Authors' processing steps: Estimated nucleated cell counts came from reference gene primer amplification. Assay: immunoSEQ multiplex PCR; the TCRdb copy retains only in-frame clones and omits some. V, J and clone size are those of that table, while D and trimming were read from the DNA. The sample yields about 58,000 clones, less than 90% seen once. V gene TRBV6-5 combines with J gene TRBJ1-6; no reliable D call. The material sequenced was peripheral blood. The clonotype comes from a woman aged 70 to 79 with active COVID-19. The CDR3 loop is CASRVFLDNSPLHF. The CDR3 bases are TGTGCCAGCAGGGTTTTTTTAGATAATTCACCCCTCCACTTT.